Listed below are T cell receptor beta chains from one sample, sequenced in a study of early T cells in non-severe SARS-CoV-2 infection. One entry per CDR3 protein results from TCRdb running MiXCR on the 5' RACE reads. The sample holds tens of thousands of distinct CDR3 sequences, around 6.1% seen once. The sequencing input was whole blood. The receptors were sampled from an adult who was a healthcare worker with PCR-confirmed SARS-CoV-2 infection or an uninfected control (not recorded which). Both conserved end residues are part of each CDR3. A D gene is named only where the DNA matches it firmly. Clone size is given for some rows only: seen once, a few or many times, or a class if the clone is expanded.

j_gene | d_gene | v_gene | abundance | CDR3nt | CDR3aa
TRBJ2-1 | TRBD2 | TRBV7-2 | few | TGTGCCAGCAGCTTAGGGCTAGCGGTATACAATGAGCAGTTCTTC | CASSLGLAVYNEQFF
TRBJ1-2 | TRBD1 | TRBV7-2 | many | TGTGCCAGCAGTGTGAGACAGGGTTCTGCTGGCTACACCTTC | CASSVRQGSAGYTF
TRBJ1-5 | NA | TRBV7-9 | many | TGTGCCAGCAGCCGCACTAGCAATCAGCCCCAGCATTTT | CASSRTSNQPQHF
TRBJ2-5 | NA | TRBV30 | few | TGTGCCTGGAGTTCCCCAGGGGGAGGCCAAGAGACCCAGTACTTC | CAWSSPGGGQETQYF
TRBJ1-1 | NA | TRBV2 | few | TGTGCCAGCGATTTCTGTGTGGGGGACGCAGCATGTGAAGCTTTCTTT | CASDFCVGDAACEAFF
TRBJ2-7 | NA | TRBV29-1 | few | TGCAGCGCCCAGCTGACGGAAGCCTACGAGCAGTACTTC | CSAQLTEAYEQYF
TRBJ2-2 | NA | TRBV11-3 | many | TGTGCCAGCAGCTCCATGGGAAGAGCGGGCACCGGGGAGCTGTTTTTT | CASSSMGRAGTGELFF
TRBJ1-6 | NA | TRBV29-1 | many | TGCAGCGTTGAAGTGGGGGGTGGCGGTTCACCCCTCCACTTT | CSVEVGGGGSPLHF
TRBJ2-5 | TRBD1 | TRBV11-2 | few | TGTGCCAGCAGCTCGGGACAGAAGTACCAAGAGACCCAGTACTTC | CASSSGQKYQETQYF
TRBJ1-5 | NA | TRBV19 | NA | TGTGCCAGTACTCCGGGGGGCGGCAATCAGCCCCAGCATTTT | CASTPGGGNQPQHF
TRBJ2-3 | TRBD2 | TRBV29-1 | few | TGCAGCGTTGAAGATCAAAGCGGGGTGCTTGAAGATACGCAGTATTTT | CSVEDQSGVLEDTQYF
TRBJ2-5 | NA | TRBV18 | many | TGTGCCAGCCGCAACAGTGGTCAAGAGACCCAGTACTTC | CASRNSGQETQYF
TRBJ1-1 | NA | TRBV12-3/TRBV12-4 | many | TGTGCCAGCAGTTTAGGGCGTCAGGGCGGGGTTTTT | CASSLGRQGGVF
TRBJ2-3 | TRBD2 | TRBV12-3/TRBV12-4 | few | TGTGCCAGCAGTTCGCTAAGCGGGGGGGACACAGATACGCAGTATTTT | CASSSLSGGDTDTQYF
TRBJ2-7 | NA | TRBV19 | many | TGTGCCAGTAGTATAGATCTACATAGACAATACGAGCAGTACTTC | CASSIDLHRQYEQYF
TRBJ2-3 | NA | TRBV19 | NA | TGTGCCAGTAGCGGGACTCAACTAGATACGCAGTATTTT | CASSGTQLDTQYF
TRBJ2-5 | NA | TRBV5-4 | few | TGTGCCAGCAGCTACGGCTCCTCCCAAGAGACCCAGTACTTC | CASSYGSSQETQYF
TRBJ2-3 | TRBD1 | TRBV10-3 | many | TGTGCCATCAGCCCGACAGGGGATGGTACGCAGTATTTT | CAISPTGDGTQYF
TRBJ2-3 | NA | TRBV6-2/TRBV6-3 | many | TGTGCCAGCAGTTCCCTCCTAGCTGCAGATACGCAGTATTTT | CASSSLLAADTQYF
TRBJ1-6 | NA | TRBV30 | many | TGTGCCTGGCGAAGTTACGTGCGACAGGCCATGGGTTCACCCCTCCACTTT | CAWRSYVRQAMGSPLHF
TRBJ2-6 | NA | TRBV18 | NA | TGTGCCAGCTCACACAGGGTTTCTGGGGCCAACGTCCTGACTTTC | CASSHRVSGANVLTF
TRBJ2-7 | TRBD2 | TRBV20-1 | many | TGCAGTGCTAGAGATCCCGGCCGGACTAGCTCAGGTATATACGAGCAGTACTTC | CSARDPGRTSSGIYEQYF
TRBJ2-7 | NA | TRBV28 | many | TGTGCCAGCAGTCGCCCGCCGGGGAACGAGCAGTACTTC | CASSRPPGNEQYF
TRBJ1-1 | NA | TRBV7-8 | few | TGTGCCAGCAGTTTAAGGTCGTGGGAAACTGAAGCTTTCTTT | CASSLRSWETEAFF
TRBJ1-1 | NA | TRBV6-5 | many | TGTGCCAGCAGTTACGATAGGAACACTGAAGCTTTCTTT | CASSYDRNTEAFF
TRBJ2-6 | NA | TRBV19 | many | TGTGCCAGTAGTATCCTTGGTGGGGCCAACGTCCTGACTTTC | CASSILGGANVLTF
TRBJ2-3 | TRBD1 | TRBV10-3 | few | TGTGCCATCAGTGCAGGGGGCGGGTTGGCAGATACGCAGTATTTT | CAISAGGGLADTQYF
TRBJ2-3 | NA | TRBV10-2 | few | TGCGCCAGCAGAGAGGGCCCTTCAGGCACAGATACGCAGTATTTT | CASREGPSGTDTQYF
TRBJ1-1 | NA | TRBV20-1 | many | TGCAGTGCCCTCATAGGACAGACGAACACTGAAGCTTTCTTT | CSALIGQTNTEAFF
TRBJ1-2 | NA | TRBV13 | few | TGTGCCAGCAGCTGGGCAGGGGAAGGATACACCTTC | CASSWAGEGYTF
TRBJ2-1 | NA | TRBV7-8 | many | TGTGCCAGCAGCTTCAGGGATAGCTCCTACAATGAGCAGTTCTTC | CASSFRDSSYNEQFF
TRBJ2-5 | TRBD1 | TRBV20-1 | many | TGCAGTGCTTTAGACAGGGGTCGAGAGACCCAGTACTTC | CSALDRGRETQYF
TRBJ2-1 | NA | TRBV11-2 | many | TGTGCCAGCAGCTTAGATAGTTGGCAGGGACAAGATGAGCAGTTCTTC | CASSLDSWQGQDEQFF
TRBJ2-2 | NA | TRBV11-3 | NA | TGTGCCAGCAGCCCCTTTGGCCCGAACACCGGGGAGCTGTTTTTT | CASSPFGPNTGELFF
TRBJ2-5 | TRBD1 | TRBV19 | few | TGTGCCAGTAATCCAGGGGGCGGCGTAGAGACCCAGTACTTC | CASNPGGGVETQYF
TRBJ2-1 | NA | TRBV5-6 | many | TGTGCCAGCAGCTTGGGGGTAGCGTTCTCCTACAATGAGCAGTTCTTC | CASSLGVAFSYNEQFF
TRBJ2-2 | TRBD1 | TRBV19 | NA | TGTGCCAGTACTAGGGGACAGGGGGCTGCCGGGGAGCTGTTTTTT | CASTRGQGAAGELFF
TRBJ2-7 | NA | TRBV13 | many | TGTGCCAGCAGCTCAGGGGGGTCCTACGAGCAGTACTTC | CASSSGGSYEQYF